The rows below give T cell receptor beta chains drawn from one sample of a study of blood T cells in healthy people across ages. MiXCR, run by TCRdb on the 5' RACE reads, gives a single entry per CDR3 protein. The data contain about 1.1 million distinct CDR3 sequences, around two fifths of them singletons. Source material: blood. The receptor set was obtained from a young man in good health. Both conserved end residues are part of each CDR3. A D gene is named only where the DNA matches it firmly. Rows may omit the clone size; those that give it use once, few, many or a size class.

cdr3_aa cdr3_nt j_call v_call d_call clone_size
CASSFANSNQPQHF TGTGCCAGCAGTTTTGCAAATAGCAATCAGCCCCAGCATTTT TRBJ1-5 TRBV27 - -
CASSSRLADTDTQYF TGTGCCAGCAGCTCCCGCCTAGCGGACACAGATACGCAGTATTTT TRBJ2-3 TRBV9 TRBD2 -
CASSPQPQMGTEAFF TGCGCCAGCAGCCCACAACCGCAAATGGGGACTGAAGCTTTCTTT TRBJ1-1 TRBV5-1 - once
CATSNPTDTQYF TGTGCCACCTCTAATCCCACAGATACGCAGTATTTT TRBJ2-3 TRBV24-1 - few
CTSSEAPAANYGYTF TGTACCAGCAGTGAAGCACCGGCAGCTAACTATGGCTACACCTTC TRBJ1-2 TRBV6-1 - -
CASFGQGDFGYTF TGTGCCAGCTTCGGGCAGGGTGATTTTGGCTACACCTTC TRBJ1-2 TRBV6-5 - few
CATSDPGQGALDEQFF TGTGCCACCAGTGATCCGGGACAGGGGGCCCTGGATGAGCAGTTCTTC TRBJ2-1 TRBV24-1 TRBD1 -
CAISPGTTAYKEQFF TGTGCCATCAGTCCCGGGACTACCGCATACAAGGAGCAGTTCTTC TRBJ2-1 TRBV10-3 TRBD2 -
CASSWPSGTGKNEQFF TGTGCCAGCAGCTGGCCCTCCGGGACAGGTAAAAATGAGCAGTTCTTC TRBJ2-1 TRBV7-2 TRBD1 -
CASSDGVQTPEQFF TGTGCCAGCAGTGATGGGGTGCAAACTCCCGAGCAGTTCTTC TRBJ2-1 TRBV2 - few
CASSFKTGAMNTEAFF TGTGCCAGCAGTTTCAAGACAGGGGCCATGAACACTGAAGCTTTCTTT TRBJ1-1 TRBV12-3/TRBV12-4 TRBD1 few
CASRDGLAGSSTDTQYF TGTGCCAGCAGGGACGGACTAGCGGGGTCTAGCACAGATACGCAGTATTTT TRBJ2-3 TRBV2 TRBD2 -
CSARPGTSGVSDTQYF TGCAGTGCTAGACCTGGGACTAGCGGGGTTTCAGATACGCAGTATTTT TRBJ2-3 TRBV20-1 TRBD2 -
CASSLGLLETQFF TGCGCCAGCAGCTTAGGTTTATTAGAGACCCAGTTCTTC TRBJ2-1 TRBV7-2 - -
CASSFEGGSGYTF TGTGCCAGCAGTTTCGAGGGGGGAAGCGGCTACACCTTC TRBJ1-2 TRBV12-3/TRBV12-4 - -
CASETGAGGLTEAFF TGCGCCAGCGAAACTGGAGCCGGAGGGTTGACTGAAGCTTTCTTT TRBJ1-1 TRBV5-1 - -
CSAQTGYTEAFF TGCAGCGCTCAGACAGGCTACACTGAAGCTTTCTTT TRBJ1-1 TRBV29-1 - -
CASSYSSEEQYF TGTGCCAGCAGTTACTCATCGGAGGAGCAGTACTTC TRBJ2-7 TRBV6-5 - -
CSARRVEGYTF TGCAGTGCTAGACGAGTTGAGGGCTACACCTTC TRBJ1-2 TRBV20-1 - few